In this sample, the clone carrying this TCR beta chain turned up a few times. This entry comes from a study of T-cell reconstitution after alpha-beta-depleted transplantation in children. Unique molecular identifiers featured in how the TCRbeta library was prepared. TCRdb processed the PCR reads anew with MiXCR; each CDR3 protein has one entry. The table lists about 610,000 distinct CDR3 sequences, over 9.5% of them singletons, with less than 5% in the top ten. CDR1 and CDR2 from the germline V gene are SGHNT and YYREEE (reference sequence). The CDR3 is 14 residues long. V was pared by 5 bases and J by 7 bases, with 16 bases between.

The clonotype comes from a human donor who donated a stem cell graft to a child with acute myeloid leukemia. Sample: PBMCs from the stem cell graft donor, taken from the stem cell graft. The chain has TRBV5-4 and TRBJ2-1, with D tentatively TRBD2 (5 bases). The DNA for the CDR3 is TGTGCCAGCAGGGTCCGGGATAGGCTAAATGAGCAGTTCTTC. Translated, it gives CASRVRDRLNEQFF. Complete variable domain (other parts from reference TRBV5-4 and TRBJ2-1): ETGVTQSPTHLIKTRGQQVTLRCSSQSGHNTVSWYQQALGQGPQFIFQYYREEENGRGNFPPRFSGLQFPNYSSELNVNALELDDSALYLCASRVRDRLNEQFFGPGTRLTVL.